Reported below is one TCR beta chain. The antigen is not known. The record originates from a study of beta chain features in type 1 diabetes. Study-level findings and limits: The study found moderately but significantly shorter TCRB CDR3s in all four CD4+ subsets of Type 1 diabetes patients. Type 1 diabetes patients had fewer VDJ junction insertions and more deletions. TCRB repertoires of naive, central memory and Treg cells appeared more similar among patients than among healthy donors. A definitive answer on HLA type influencing TCRB rearrangement was not reached here.

This CDR3 spans 14 amino acids. CDR1 is GTSNPN and CDR2 is SVGIG in the germline V gene (reference sequence). The V segment lost 4 bases and the J segment 5 bases; nucleotides outside the gene matches: 6. As every portion of the isolated RNA was reverse transcribed, the sequencing read expressed TCRB transcripts. Only in-frame clones appear in the TCRdb table, and some are missing; sequencing was by immunoSEQ multiplex PCR. The sample records roughly 240,000 clones, around 22% being singletons. Sample: naive CD4+ T cells from blood. The sequence was obtained from a woman in her 30s with type 1 diabetes. The chain links TRBV30 to TRBJ1-4; 8 nucleotides line up with TRBD1. The DNA of the CDR3 is TGTGCCTGGACACGGTGGACAGGGAATGAAAAACTGTTTTTT. As protein: CAWTRWTGNEKLFF.